This TCR beta chain was observed in a study of shared clonotypes between healthy human individuals. Regarding the study as a whole: Despite large depth, sorted-subset datasets appeared incompletely sequenced. Memory subsets generally showed lower estimated richness than naive subsets.

The CDR3 is made up of 15 amino acids. Losses at the gene ends were 4 bases for V and 6 bases for J; bases not matched to a gene: 6. Germline V CDR1 and CDR2: LGHNA, YNFKEQ. The genomic DNA of each subset was split evenly across several immunoSEQ plates. Assay used: immunoSEQ multiplex PCR; TCRdb lists only in-frame clones, some missing. In the table there are about a million clones, around 77% of which are singletons. In its sample, this clone was seen a few times. Its antigen is as yet unknown. The rearrangement joins TRBV4-2 to TRBJ1-4; 9 nucleotides agree with TRBD1. The sequencing sample was made of memory CD4+ T cells from PBMCs. Subset specified: CD45RA-negative fraction. This receptor was taken from a man aged 18 to 29 in good health. Some clones in this sample may be carry-over from other donors' samples. The CDR3, as DNA: TGTGCCAGCAGCCGAGACGGGACAGGGCATGAAAAACTGTTTTTT. It codes for CASSRDGTGHEKLFF.